The present entry profiles one T cell receptor (beta chain) with its context. Its target is unknown. The V gene lost 2 bases and the J gene lost 2 bases, with 10 bases spanning the gap. Germline V gives CDR1 SGHRS, CDR2 YFSETQ. This CDR3 is 15 amino acids long. The data stem from a study of T cell responses to AZD1222 COVID-19 vaccine. Study context: Doses given second, at about 4 or about 12 weeks, were pooled. Overall study findings and caveats: A reported finding is that nearly half of spike-specific TCRs target unmutated variant regions.

Only in-frame clones appear in the TCRdb table, and some are missing; sequencing was by immunoSEQ multiplex PCR. Among 150,000 or so clones, 90% were seen once, and the ten largest hold about 19%. V is TRBV5-1 and J is TRBJ2-2; TRBD1 is a possible D gene (6 bases). The sequence was collected from an adult in good health. The sequences come from peripheral blood, collected on day 0 of AZD1222 vaccination. This CDR3 reads CASSLMGANTGELFF. The CDR3 coding sequence is TGCGCCAGCAGCTTAATGGGGGCCAACACCGGGGAGCTGTTTTTT.